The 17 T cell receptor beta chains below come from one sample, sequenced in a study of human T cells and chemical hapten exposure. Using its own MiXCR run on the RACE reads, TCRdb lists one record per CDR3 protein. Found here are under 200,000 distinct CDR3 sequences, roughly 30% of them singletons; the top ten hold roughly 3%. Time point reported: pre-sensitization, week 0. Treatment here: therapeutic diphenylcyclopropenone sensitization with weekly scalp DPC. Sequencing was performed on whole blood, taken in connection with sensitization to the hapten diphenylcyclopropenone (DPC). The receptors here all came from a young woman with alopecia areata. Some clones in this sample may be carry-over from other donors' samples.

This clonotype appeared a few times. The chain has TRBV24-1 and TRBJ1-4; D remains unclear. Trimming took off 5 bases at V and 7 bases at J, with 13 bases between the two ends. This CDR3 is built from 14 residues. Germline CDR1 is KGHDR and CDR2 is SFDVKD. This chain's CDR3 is CATSGGGVGEKLFF. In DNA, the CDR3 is TGTGCCACCAGTGGCGGAGGAGTAGGTGAAAAACTGTTTTTT.

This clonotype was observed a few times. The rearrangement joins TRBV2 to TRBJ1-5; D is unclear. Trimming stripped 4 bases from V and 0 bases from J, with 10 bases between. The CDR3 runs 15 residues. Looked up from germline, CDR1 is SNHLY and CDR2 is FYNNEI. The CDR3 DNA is TGTGCCAGCAGTGGACCGACATATAGCAATCAGCCCCAGCATTTT. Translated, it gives CASSGPTYSNQPQHF.

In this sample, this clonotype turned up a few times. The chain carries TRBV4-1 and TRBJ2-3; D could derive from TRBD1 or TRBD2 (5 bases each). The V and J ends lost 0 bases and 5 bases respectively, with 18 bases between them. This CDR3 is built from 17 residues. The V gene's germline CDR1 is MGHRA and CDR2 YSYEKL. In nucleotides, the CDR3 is TGCGCCAGCAGCCAAGATGGTACCCGGGGCCCGAGAGATACGCAGTATTTT. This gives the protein CASSQDGTRGPRDTQYF.

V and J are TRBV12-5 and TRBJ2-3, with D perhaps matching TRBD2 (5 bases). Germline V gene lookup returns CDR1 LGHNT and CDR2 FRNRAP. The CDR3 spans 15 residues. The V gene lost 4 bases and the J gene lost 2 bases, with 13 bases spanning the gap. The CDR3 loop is CASGSSGSTTDTQYF. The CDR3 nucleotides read TGTGCTAGTGGTTCGAGCGGCTCCACCACAGATACGCAGTATTTT.

The CDR3 loop is CAISEWEYSNQPQHF. DNA for the CDR3: TGTGCCATCAGTGAGTGGGAGTATAGCAATCAGCCCCAGCATTTT. The chain joins TRBV10-3 to TRBJ1-5; D unresolved. Germline values: CDR1 ENHRY, CDR2 SYGVKD. Trimming took 1 base from V and 0 from J, leaving 7 bases between them. This CDR3 contains 15 residues.

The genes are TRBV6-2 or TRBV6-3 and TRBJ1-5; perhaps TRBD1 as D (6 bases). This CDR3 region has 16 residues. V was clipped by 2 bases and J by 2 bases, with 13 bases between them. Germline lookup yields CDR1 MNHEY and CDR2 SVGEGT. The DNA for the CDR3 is TGTGCCAGCAGTTACCCGGGGGCCGGGGGCAATCAGCCCCAGCATTTT. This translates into CASSYPGAGGNQPQHF.

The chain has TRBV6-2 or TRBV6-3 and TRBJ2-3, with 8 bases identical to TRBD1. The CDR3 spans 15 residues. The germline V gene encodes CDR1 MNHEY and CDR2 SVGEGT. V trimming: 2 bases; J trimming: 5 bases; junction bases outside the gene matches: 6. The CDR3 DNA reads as TGTGCCAGCAGTTACCGGACAGGGTTGGTAGATACGCAGTATTTT. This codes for CASSYRTGLVDTQYF.

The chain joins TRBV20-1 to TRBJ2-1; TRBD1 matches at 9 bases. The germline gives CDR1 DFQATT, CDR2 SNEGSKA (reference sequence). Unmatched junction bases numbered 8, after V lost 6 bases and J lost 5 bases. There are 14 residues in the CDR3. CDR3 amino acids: CSAQTGGIDNEQFF. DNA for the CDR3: TGCAGTGCCCAGACAGGGGGGATTGACAATGAGCAGTTCTTC.

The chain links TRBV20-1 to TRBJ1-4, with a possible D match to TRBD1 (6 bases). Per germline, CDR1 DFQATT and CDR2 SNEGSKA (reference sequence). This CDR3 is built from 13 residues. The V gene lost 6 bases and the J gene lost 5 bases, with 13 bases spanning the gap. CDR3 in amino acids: CSAPDRSNEKLFF. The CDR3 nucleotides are TGCAGTGCACCCGACAGGTCCAATGAAAAACTGTTTTTT.

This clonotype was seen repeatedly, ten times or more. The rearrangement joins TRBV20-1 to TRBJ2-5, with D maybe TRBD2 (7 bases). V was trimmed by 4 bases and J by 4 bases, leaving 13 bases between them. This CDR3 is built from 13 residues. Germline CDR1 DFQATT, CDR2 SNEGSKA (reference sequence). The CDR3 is CSAKWEGGETQYF. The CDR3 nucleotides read TGCAGTGCTAAGTGGGAGGGGGGAGAGACCCAGTACTTC.

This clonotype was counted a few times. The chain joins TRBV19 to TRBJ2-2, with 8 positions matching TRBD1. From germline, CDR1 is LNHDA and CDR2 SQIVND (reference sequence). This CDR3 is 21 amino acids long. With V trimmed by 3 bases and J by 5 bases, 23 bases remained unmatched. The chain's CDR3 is CASSIGLRWTLTGGDTGELFF. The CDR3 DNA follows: TGTGCCAGTAGTATCGGGCTACGGTGGACCCTTACAGGGGGAGATACCGGGGAGCTGTTTTTT.

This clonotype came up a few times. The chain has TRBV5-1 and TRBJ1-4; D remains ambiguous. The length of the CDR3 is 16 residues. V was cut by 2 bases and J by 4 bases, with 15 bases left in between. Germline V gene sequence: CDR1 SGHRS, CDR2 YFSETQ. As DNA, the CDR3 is TGCGCCAGCAGCTTCCTCGGGAGAGGCGTTAATGAAAAACTGTTTTTT. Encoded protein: CASSFLGRGVNEKLFF.

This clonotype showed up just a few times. CDR3 DNA sequence: TGCAGCGTTGAATCGACAGGGGGCTATGGCTACACCTTC. Protein: CSVESTGGYGYTF. The chain carries TRBV29-1 and TRBJ1-2, with 9 nucleotides matching TRBD1. Germline assignment: CDR1 SQVTM and CDR2 ANQGSEA. The CDR3 totals 13 residues. Losses at the gene ends were 2 bases for V and 4 bases for J; bases not matched to a gene: 2.

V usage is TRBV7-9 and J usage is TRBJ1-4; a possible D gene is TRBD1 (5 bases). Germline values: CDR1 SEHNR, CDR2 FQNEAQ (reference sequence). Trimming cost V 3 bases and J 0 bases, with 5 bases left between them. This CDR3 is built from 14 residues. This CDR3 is CASSFRATNEKLFF. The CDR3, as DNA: TGTGCCAGCAGCTTCAGGGCAACTAATGAAAAACTGTTTTTT.

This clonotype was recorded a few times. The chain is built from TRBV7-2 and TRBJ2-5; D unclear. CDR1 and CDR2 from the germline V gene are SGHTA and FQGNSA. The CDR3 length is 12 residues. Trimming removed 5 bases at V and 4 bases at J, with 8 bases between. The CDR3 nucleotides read TGTGCCAGCAGCATGGGCAGAGAGACCCAGTACTTC. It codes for CASSMGRETQYF. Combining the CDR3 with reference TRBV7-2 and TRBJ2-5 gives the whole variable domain GAGVSQSPSNKVTEKGKDVELRCDPISGHTALYWYRQSLGQGLEFLIYFQGNSAPDKSGLPSDRFSAERTGGSVSTLTIQRTQQEDSAVYLCASSMGRETQYFGPGTRLLVL.

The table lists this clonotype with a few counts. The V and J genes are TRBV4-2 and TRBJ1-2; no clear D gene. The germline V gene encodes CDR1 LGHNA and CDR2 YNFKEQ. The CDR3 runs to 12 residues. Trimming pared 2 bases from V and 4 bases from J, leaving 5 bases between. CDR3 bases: TGTGCCAGCAGCCAACTCCCCTATGGCTACACCTTC. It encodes CASSQLPYGYTF.

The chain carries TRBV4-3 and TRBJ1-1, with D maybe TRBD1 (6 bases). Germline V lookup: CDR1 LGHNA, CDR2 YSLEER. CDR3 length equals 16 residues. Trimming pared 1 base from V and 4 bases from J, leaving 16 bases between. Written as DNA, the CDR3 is TGCGCCAGCAGCCAAGTTCTGGTCGAGGGGGGCACTGAAGCTTTCTTT. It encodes CASSQVLVEGGTEAFF.